This T cell receptor beta chain emerged from a study of cytomegalovirus exposure and HLA in healthy donors. Study overall: The approximately 110 validation repertoires were reported in a later analysis to have been generated on the same platform as the roughly 700 first-cohort repertoires. Findings and caveats of the study: Some TCR beta chains (around 180 of them) were listed as cytomegalovirus-associated.

Germline lookup yields CDR1 LGHNT and CDR2 FRNRAP. The ends were cut back, 1 base at V and 4 bases at J, with 0 bases in the middle. The CDR3 has 11 amino acids. Of note for this clone: The target antigen is unknown.

Using immunoSEQ multiplex PCR, the repertoire was profiled, and TCRdb retains in-frame clones only, with some absent. This table has around 300,000 clones, about 90% appearing once. The chain carries TRBV12-5 and TRBJ2-3, with D hard to call. The receptor's source is a woman younger than 45 in good health and CMV-seropositive. Sequencing used PBMCs. The CDR3 DNA sequence: TGTGCTAGTGGTTTGGCAGATACGCAGTATTTT. Residues: CASGLADTQYF.